A selection of T cell receptor beta chains follows, all from one sample in a study of cytomegalovirus exposure and HLA in healthy donors. The assay was immunoSEQ multiplex PCR, and TCRdb's table has in-frame clones only and misses some. The table has roughly 63,000 clones, 65% to 75% seen once. Material: PBMCs. The receptor source for this set is a man aged 45-65 years in good health and CMV-seropositive. The CDR3 runs from the conserved cysteine through the conserved F or W. A D gene is named only where the DNA matches it firmly. The size of a clone is reported for some rows only, either as once, few or many, or as a class for expanded clones.

size	V	J	D	CDR3	DNA
many	TRBV6-4	TRBJ1-4	.	CAFQENREGNEKLFF	TGTGCCTTCCAGGAAAACAGGGAGGGGAATGAAAAACTGTTTTTT
few	TRBV16	TRBJ1-5	TRBD1	CASSPVPLRGQPQHF	TGTGCCAGCAGCCCGGTCCCCTTGAGGGGACAGCCTCAGCATTTT
once	TRBV5-1	TRBJ2-1	TRBD2	CASSKGLAVLEQFF	TGCGCCAGCAGCAAGGGACTAGCGGTGCTTGAGCAGTTCTTC
.	TRBV7-2	TRBJ1-6	.	CASSLKQGNPPLHF	TGTGCCAGCAGCTTAAAACAGGGTAATCCACCCCTCCACTTT
.	TRBV9	TRBJ2-2	.	CASSLGAPSGELFF	TGTGCCAGCAGTCTGGGGGCACCATCGGGGGAGCTGTTTTTT
few	TRBV6-1	TRBJ1-5	TRBD1	CAIRPPGGTQPQHF	TGTGCCATCAGACCTCCAGGGGGCACTCAGCCCCAGCATTTT
few	TRBV9	TRBJ2-7	TRBD2	CASSARLAGGPNEQYF	TGTGCCAGCAGCGCCAGACTAGCGGGAGGGCCCAACGAGCAGTACTTC
.	TRBV30	TRBJ2-5	TRBD1	CAWSTGTGRETQYF	TGTGCCTGGAGTACCGGGACAGGGAGGGAGACCCAGTACTTC
.	TRBV5-1	TRBJ2-1	.	CASSPEAGGGNEQFF	TGCGCCAGCAGCCCGGAGGCAGGGGGAGGCAATGAGCAGTTCTTC
.	TRBV6-1	TRBJ1-1	.	CASLNTGEAFF	TGTGCCAGCCTCAACACAGGGGAAGCTTTCTTT
.	TRBV10-1	TRBJ2-1	.	CASSEFPSVYNEQFF	TGCGCCAGCAGTGAGTTCCCTAGCGTTTACAATGAGCAGTTCTTC
.	TRBV7-6	TRBJ2-7	TRBD1	CASSSAGTAIYEQYF	TGTGCCAGCAGCTCCGCCGGGACAGCTATCTACGAGCAGTACTTC
once	TRBV27	TRBJ1-1	.	CASSLPGASIAFF	TGTGCCAGCAGTTTGCCAGGGGCGTCCATCGCTTTCTTT
.	TRBV19	TRBJ1-5	TRBD1	CASNSKQGSYNSNQPQHF	TGTGCCAGTAATTCAAAACAGGGGAGTTATAATAGCAATCAGCCCCAGCATTTT
.	TRBV25-1	TRBJ2-7	TRBD1	CASSELSGTGENEQYF	TGTGCCAGCAGTGAACTCTCCGGGACAGGGGAGAACGAGCAGTACTTC
.	TRBV6-1	TRBJ2-3	TRBD1	CASSEGGRGFDTQYF	TGTGCCAGCAGTGAAGGAGGCAGGGGGTTCGATACGCAGTATTTT
.	TRBV13	TRBJ2-5	TRBD2	CASSLGFEAGRARETQYF	TGTGCCAGCAGCTTAGGGTTTGAGGCCGGGAGGGCCCGAGAGACCCAGTACTTC
once	TRBV30	TRBJ1-4	TRBD1	CAWSVGGAGEKLFF	TGTGCCTGGAGTGTAGGGGGCGCGGGAGAAAAACTGTTTTTT
.	TRBV6-1	TRBJ1-5	.	CASSEVVHTQPQHF	TGTGCCAGCAGTGAAGTCGTCCACACTCAGCCCCAGCATTTT
.	TRBV9	TRBJ2-7	.	CASSVEGGSSYEQYF	TGTGCCAGCAGCGTAGAGGGGGGGAGCTCCTACGAGCAGTACTTC
.	TRBV7-2	TRBJ2-7	.	CASSLGAGVPYEQYF	TGTGCCAGCAGCTTAGGGGCAGGGGTTCCCTACGAGCAGTACTTC
.	TRBV25-1	TRBJ2-7	.	CASSEARVGSEQYF	TGTGCCAGCAGTGAAGCCAGGGTGGGAAGCGAGCAGTACTTC
few	TRBV27	TRBJ2-1	TRBD2	CASSLAGASYNEQFF	TGTGCCAGCAGCCTAGCGGGCGCCTCCTACAATGAGCAGTTCTTC
.	TRBV30	TRBJ2-5	TRBD1	CAWSVQGAYQETQYF	TGTGCCTGGAGTGTGCAGGGGGCCTACCAAGAGACCCAGTACTTC
.	TRBV6-1	TRBJ1-5	.	CASSVSRDQPQHF	TGTGCCAGCAGTGTATCCCGGGATCAGCCCCAGCATTTT
few	TRBV7-8	TRBJ1-2	.	CASSLLRFDYGYTF	TGTGCCAGCAGCTTATTGCGGTTTGACTATGGCTACACCTTC
.	TRBV20-1	TRBJ2-7	.	CSARASEQYF	TGCAGTGCTAGGGCTAGCGAGCAGTACTTC
.	TRBV6-5	TRBJ2-1	TRBD2	CASSSSGSYNEQFF	TGTGCCAGCAGTTCTAGCGGGAGTTACAATGAGCAGTTCTTC